This T cell receptor (beta chain) was profiled in a study of T cells in Graves' hyperthyroidism and ophthalmopathy. Amplified regions were TCR beta CDR3 sequences from RNA transcripts. RT-PCR in the first round (using the HTBI primer set) targeted the TCR CDR3. Via MiXCR, TCRdb re-called the multiplex PCR reads, giving one row per CDR3 protein. The sample has nearly 600,000 distinct CDR3 sequences; 14% are singletons. Patients affected by ophthalmopathy presented a Clinical Activity Score of at least 3, a NOSPECS grade of at least 4, and disease duration below 3 months. Lactation, pregnancy, other autoimmune disease or uncontrolled infection led to exclusion of patients. The CDR3 contains 16 residues. Germline V gene lookup returns CDR1 MNHEY and CDR2 SVGEGT. Trimming left V 10 bases short and J 6 bases short, with 24 bases between.

The clonotype was recovered from a woman aged 18-29 years with Graves' ophthalmopathy. The rearrangement uses TRBV6-2 or TRBV6-3 and TRBJ2-2, with D perhaps given as TRBD1 or TRBD2 (5 bases each). The source material was blood. The CDR3 reads CAIRRYGATSAGELFF. The DNA for the CDR3 is TGTGCCATCAGGCGATACGGGGCTACTAGTGCCGGGGAGCTGTTTTTT.